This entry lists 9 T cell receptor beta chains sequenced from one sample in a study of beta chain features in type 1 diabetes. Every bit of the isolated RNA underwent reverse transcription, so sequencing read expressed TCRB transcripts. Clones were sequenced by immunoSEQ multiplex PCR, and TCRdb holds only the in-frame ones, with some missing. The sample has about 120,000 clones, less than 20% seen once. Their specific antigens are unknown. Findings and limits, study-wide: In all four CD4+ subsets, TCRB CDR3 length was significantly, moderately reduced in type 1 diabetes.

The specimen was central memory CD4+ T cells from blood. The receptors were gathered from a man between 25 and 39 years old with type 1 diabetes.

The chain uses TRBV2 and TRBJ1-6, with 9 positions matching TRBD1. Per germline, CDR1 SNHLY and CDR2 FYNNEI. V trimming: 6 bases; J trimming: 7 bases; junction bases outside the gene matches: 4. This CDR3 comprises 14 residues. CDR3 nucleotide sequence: TGTGCCAGCAGCCAACAGGGGGCAAATTCACCCCTCCACTTT. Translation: CASSQQGANSPLHF.

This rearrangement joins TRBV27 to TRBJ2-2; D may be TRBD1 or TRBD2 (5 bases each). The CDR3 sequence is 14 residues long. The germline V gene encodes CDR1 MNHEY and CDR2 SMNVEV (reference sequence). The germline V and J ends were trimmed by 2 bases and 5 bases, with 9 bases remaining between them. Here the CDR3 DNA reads TGTGCCAGCAGTTTAGAGTGGGGGACCGGGGAGCTGTTTTTT. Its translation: CASSLEWGTGELFF.

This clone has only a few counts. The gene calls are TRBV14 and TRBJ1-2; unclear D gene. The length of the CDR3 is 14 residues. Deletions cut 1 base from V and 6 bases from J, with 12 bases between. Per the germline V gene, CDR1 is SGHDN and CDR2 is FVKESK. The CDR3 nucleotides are TGTGCCAGCAGCCAAGGTGTTGGGTTGGATGGCTACACCTTC. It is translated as CASSQGVGLDGYTF.

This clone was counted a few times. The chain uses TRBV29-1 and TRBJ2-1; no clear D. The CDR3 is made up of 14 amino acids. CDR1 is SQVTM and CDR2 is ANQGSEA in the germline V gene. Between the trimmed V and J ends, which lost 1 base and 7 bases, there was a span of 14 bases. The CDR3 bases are TGCAGCGTTGAAGGTTCCAGTAGGGTTAATGAGCAGTTCTTC. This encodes CSVEGSSRVNEQFF.

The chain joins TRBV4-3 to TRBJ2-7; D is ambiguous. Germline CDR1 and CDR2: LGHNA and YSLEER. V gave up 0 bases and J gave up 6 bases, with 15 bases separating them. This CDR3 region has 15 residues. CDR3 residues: CASSQDARVGGEQYF. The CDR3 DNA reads TGCGCCAGCAGCCAAGATGCTCGGGTGGGTGGCGAGCAGTACTTC.

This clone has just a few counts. The CDR3 nucleotides are TGCAGCGTTGTCCCGGGACAGCTACAAGAGACCCAGTACTTC. It encodes CSVVPGQLQETQYF. The chain carries TRBV29-1 and TRBJ2-5; TRBD1 aligns across 7 bases. The V and J ends lost 4 bases and 2 bases, in that order; junction bases with no gene match: 7. Per the germline V gene, CDR1 is SQVTM and CDR2 is ANQGSEA. CDR3 size: 14 residues.

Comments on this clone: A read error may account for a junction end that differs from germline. The CDR3 DNA reads TGTGCTAGCAGCCAGGAAGATACGCAGTATTTT. Protein: CASSQEDTQYF. V usage is TRBV7-7 and J usage is TRBJ2-3; D ambiguous. From germline, CDR1 is SSHAT and CDR2 FNYEAQ (reference sequence). The length of the CDR3 is 11 residues.

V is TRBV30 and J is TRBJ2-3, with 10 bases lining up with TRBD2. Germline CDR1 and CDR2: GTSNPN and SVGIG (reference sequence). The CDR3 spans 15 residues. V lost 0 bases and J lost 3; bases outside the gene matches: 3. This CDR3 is CAWSVAGGQTDTQYF. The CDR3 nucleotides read TGTGCCTGGAGTGTAGCGGGGGGGCAGACAGATACGCAGTATTTT. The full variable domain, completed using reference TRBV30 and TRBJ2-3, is SQTIHQWPATLVQPVGSPLSLECTVEGTSNPNLYWYRQAAGRGLQLLFYSVGIGQISSEVPQNLSASRPQDRQFILSSKKLLLSDSGFYLCAWSVAGGQTDTQYFGPGTRLTVL.

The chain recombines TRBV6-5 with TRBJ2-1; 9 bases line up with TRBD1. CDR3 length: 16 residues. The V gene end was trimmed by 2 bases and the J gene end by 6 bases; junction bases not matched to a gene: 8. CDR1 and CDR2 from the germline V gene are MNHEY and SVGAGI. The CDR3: CASSYQQGTGPNEQFF. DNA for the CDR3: TGTGCCAGCAGTTACCAGCAGGGGACAGGGCCCAATGAGCAGTTCTTC.